These T cell receptor beta chains were read from a single sample in a study of PD-L1 blockade in urothelial cancer. The data were produced by immunoSEQ multiplex PCR, yet TCRdb's version contains in-frame clones alone and is incomplete. The sample includes some 120,000 clones, 75% to 90% of them seen just once. Sequences were derived from PBMCs, sampled around atezolizumab (anti-PD-L1) treatment. The source of these receptors is a man aged 55-75 years with urothelial cancer. Both conserved end residues are part of each CDR3. A D gene is named only where the DNA matches it firmly. The size of a clone is reported for some rows only, either as once, few or many, or as a class for expanded clones.

cdr3_nt	cdr3_aa	clone_size	v_call	d_call	j_call
TGTGCCAGCAGGGACCCTTGGAACAGGGGTTACGAGCAGTACTTC	CASRDPWNRGYEQYF	-	TRBV6-5	TRBD1	TRBJ2-7
TGTGCCAGCAGCTTAGCCACAGGGGGCGACTCACCCCTCCACTTT	CASSLATGGDSPLHF	many	TRBV7-2	TRBD1	TRBJ1-6
TGCGCCAGCAGCTCCGTCCGGGACAGGGTTGCCGAGCAGTACTTC	CASSSVRDRVAEQYF	-	TRBV5-1	TRBD1	TRBJ2-7
TGTGCCAGCAGCCTGTTGGGACTAGCGGCGGGCAATGAGCAGTTCTTC	CASSLLGLAAGNEQFF	-	TRBV4-2	TRBD2	TRBJ2-1
TGTGCCAGCCAGAGCCCTCCTACAGCCTACAATGAGCAGTTCTTC	CASQSPPTAYNEQFF	-	TRBV28	-	TRBJ2-1
TGCGCCAGCAGCTTGGCTGTAGCGGGAGGGGGAGAGACCCAGTACTTC	CASSLAVAGGGETQYF	-	TRBV5-1	TRBD2	TRBJ2-5
TGTGCCAGCAGCTTAGGTCGGCTCAACGGGGACTATGGCTACACCTTC	CASSLGRLNGDYGYTF	-	TRBV7-2	-	TRBJ1-2
TGTGCCAGCAGGCAAGACATATACTCCTACGAGCAGTACTTC	CASRQDIYSYEQYF	-	TRBV5-4	-	TRBJ2-7
TGTGCCAGCAGTTTATGGGGCCCCGGGACAGGGGGGAGCACTGAAGCTTTCTTT	CASSLWGPGTGGSTEAFF	-	TRBV27	TRBD1	TRBJ1-1
TGTGCCAGCAGTTTATCAGGGAGGGGGAGCTACACCTTC	CASSLSGRGSYTF	once	TRBV28	-	TRBJ1-2
TGTGCCAGCCTCCGGGACAGGGTCAATAATGAGCAGTTCTTC	CASLRDRVNNEQFF	-	TRBV2	TRBD1	TRBJ2-1
TGTGCCAGCAGTGACCCTAACACTGAAGCTTTCTTT	CASSDPNTEAFF	-	TRBV2	-	TRBJ1-1
TGCGCCAGCAGCCAAGAGGGGACAGGGGCGTTTACAGATACGCAGTATTTT	CASSQEGTGAFTDTQYF	-	TRBV4-1	TRBD1	TRBJ2-3
TGTGCTAGTGTTCAGATGGGGGAGGGGAATGAAAAACTGTTTTTT	CASVQMGEGNEKLFF	-	TRBV12-5	-	TRBJ1-4
TGTGCCAGCAGCTCTTCGGTCAAAACCGGGGAGCTGTTTTTT	CASSSSVKTGELFF	-	TRBV7-6	-	TRBJ2-2
TGTGCCAGCAGTGAAATCCTATCGGGGTACACAGATACGCAGTATTTT	CASSEILSGYTDTQYF	-	TRBV2	-	TRBJ2-3
TGTGCCAGCAGTTACTCCTGGACAACTGGGGCTGAAGCTTTCTTT	CASSYSWTTGAEAFF	many	TRBV6-5	-	TRBJ1-1
TGTGCCAGCAGATCAGGGGCAACTAATGAAAAACTGTTTTTT	CASRSGATNEKLFF	-	TRBV6-5	-	TRBJ1-4
TGTGCCAGCAGCCTGACTAGCGGGAGGGGCAAGACCCAGTACTTC	CASSLTSGRGKTQYF	-	TRBV14	TRBD2	TRBJ2-5
TGTGCCAGCAGCTTAGGACTAGCGACGAGGAAGCAGTACTTC	CASSLGLATRKQYF	-	TRBV7-9	TRBD2	TRBJ2-7